Listed below are T cell receptor beta chains from one sample, sequenced in a study of OX40 agonist ivuxolimab in advanced cancers. Only in-frame clones appear in the TCRdb table, and some are missing; sequencing was by immunoSEQ multiplex PCR. This repertoire shows about 40,000 clones, 70% to 90% found once; its top ten account for about 23%. The sequencing here drew on CD4+ or CD8+ T cells sorted from blood, taken in a trial of the OX40 agonist ivuxolimab. The receptors here all came from an adult with an advanced solid tumor such as melanoma, head and neck, liver or kidney cancer. Each CDR3 is given with its conserved first and last residue. The D gene is left open where the match is weak. Not every row has a clone size; where given, it reads once, few, many or a size class.

v_call	clone_size	d_call	j_call	cdr3_aa	cdr3_nt
TRBV28	NA	NA	TRBJ2-7	CASSWDGSSYEQYF	TGTGCCAGCAGTTGGGACGGGAGCTCCTACGAGCAGTACTTC
TRBV15	NA	NA	TRBJ2-5	CATSRDRSETQYF	TGTGCCACCAGCAGAGATCGTTCCGAGACCCAGTACTTC
TRBV6-5	NA	NA	TRBJ2-5	CASSYSGGLEETQYF	TGTGCCAGCAGTTACTCGGGTGGGTTGGAAGAGACCCAGTACTTC
TRBV14	NA	NA	TRBJ2-7	CASSHESSYEQYF	TGTGCCAGCAGCCACGAGTCGTCCTACGAGCAGTACTTC
TRBV9	once	TRBD1	TRBJ2-7	CASSVETGAGYEQYF	TGTGCCAGCAGCGTAGAAACAGGGGCCGGCTACGAGCAGTACTTC
TRBV2	NA	NA	TRBJ2-7	CASRSQALLYEQYF	TGTGCCAGCAGGTCCCAGGCCCTCCTCTACGAGCAGTACTTC
TRBV5-4	NA	NA	TRBJ1-5	CASSLDFQPQHF	TGTGCCAGCAGCTTGGACTTCCAGCCCCAGCATTTT
TRBV7-8	NA	NA	TRBJ2-7	CASSLRGGSYEQYF	TGTGCCAGCAGCCTTAGGGGGGGATCCTACGAGCAGTACTTC
TRBV28	NA	TRBD1	TRBJ2-3	CASSLTGWGPTDTQYF	TGTGCCAGCAGCTTGACAGGGTGGGGGCCCACAGATACGCAGTATTTT
TRBV5-8	NA	NA	TRBJ2-7	CASSLGQFYEQYF	TGTGCCAGCAGCTTGGGCCAGTTCTACGAGCAGTACTTC
TRBV7-9	NA	NA	TRBJ2-4	CASSLWVGGYGDIQYF	TGTGCCAGCAGCTTATGGGTAGGGGGTTACGGGGACATTCAGTACTTC
TRBV27	NA	NA	TRBJ2-7	CASSLGRSYEQYF	TGTGCCAGCAGTTTAGGACGTAGCTACGAGCAGTACTTC
TRBV7-6	NA	TRBD2	TRBJ2-2	CASSSPGLATGELFF	TGTGCCAGCAGCTCCCCGGGACTAGCCACCGGGGAGCTGTTTTTT
TRBV11-3	NA	NA	TRBJ2-7	CASSPTPPTYEQYF	TGTGCCAGCAGCCCTACCCCACCGACCTACGAGCAGTACTTC
TRBV29-1	NA	NA	TRBJ2-5	CSVEETQYF	TGCAGCGTTGAAGAGACCCAGTACTTC
TRBV6-6	NA	NA	TRBJ1-1	CASTLWKGGNTEAFF	TGTGCCAGCACCCTCTGGAAAGGCGGGAACACTGAAGCTTTCTTT
TRBV29-1	NA	NA	TRBJ2-4	CSVAEADLNKNIQYF	TGCAGCGTAGCTGAGGCCGACCTAAATAAAAACATTCAGTACTTC
TRBV27	few	NA	TRBJ1-5	CASSPFGTGGQPQHF	TGTGCCAGCAGCCCGTTCGGGACGGGAGGACAGCCCCAGCATTTT
TRBV30	NA	NA	TRBJ2-7	CAWSIKSFRDPTYEQYF	TGTGCCTGGAGTATCAAATCTTTCCGGGACCCCACCTACGAGCAGTACTTC
TRBV20-1	NA	NA	TRBJ2-7	CSARDDYEQYF	TGCAGTGCTAGGGATGATTACGAGCAGTACTTC
TRBV5-1	few	NA	TRBJ2-7	CASSSGTGTPRSEQYF	TGCGCCAGCAGCTCAGGTACCGGGACCCCTCGTTCCGAGCAGTACTTC
TRBV7-6	NA	NA	TRBJ1-5	CASSFKGGNQPQHF	TGTGCCAGCAGCTTCAAGGGTGGAAATCAGCCCCAGCATTTT
TRBV9	NA	NA	TRBJ2-3	CASSVGGAGSTDTQYF	TGTGCCAGCAGCGTAGGAGGAGCAGGTAGCACAGATACGCAGTATTTT
TRBV5-1	once	TRBD2	TRBJ2-7	CASSNEPGLAGDEQYF	TGCGCCAGCAGCAACGAGCCGGGACTAGCGGGGGACGAGCAGTACTTC
TRBV6-5	NA	NA	TRBJ2-7	CASSHSYEQYF	TGTGCCAGCAGTCATTCCTACGAGCAGTACTTC
TRBV5-1	once	NA	TRBJ2-6	CASSFEGWGANVLTF	TGCGCCAGCAGCTTCGAGGGATGGGGGGCCAACGTCCTGACTTTC
TRBV13	few	NA	TRBJ1-1	CASSRDGSLEAFF	TGTGCCAGCAGTCGGGACGGATCCCTTGAAGCTTTCTTT
TRBV25-1	NA	NA	TRBJ2-1	CASSDVGPYNEQFF	TGTGCCAGCAGTGATGTAGGGCCCTACAATGAGCAGTTCTTC
TRBV25-1	NA	NA	TRBJ2-5	CASSEFWGTGIQETQYF	TGTGCCAGCAGTGAATTCTGGGGTACGGGAATCCAAGAGACCCAGTACTTC
TRBV27	NA	NA	TRBJ2-3	CASSSFTDTQYF	TGTGCCAGCAGTTCCTTCACAGATACGCAGTATTTT
TRBV6-5	NA	NA	TRBJ2-7	CASSQTAMATYEQYF	TGTGCCAGCAGCCAAACAGCGATGGCGACCTACGAGCAGTACTTC
TRBV28	NA	NA	TRBJ2-7	CASSLPRLLDEGVGYEQYF	TGTGCCAGCAGTTTACCCCGTCTCTTGGATGAGGGAGTTGGCTACGAGCAGTACTTC
TRBV6-1	NA	TRBD2	TRBJ2-1	CASRLAVNNEQFF	TGTGCCAGCAGACTAGCGGTCAACAATGAGCAGTTCTTC
TRBV18	NA	NA	TRBJ2-2	CASSPENTGELFF	TGTGCCAGCTCACCAGAGAACACCGGGGAGCTGTTTTTT
TRBV25-1	NA	NA	TRBJ1-5	CASSERGYNQPQHF	TGTGCCAGCAGTGAGAGGGGATATAATCAGCCCCAGCATTTT
TRBV11-2	NA	NA	TRBJ2-1	CASSSLVEGRNEQFF	TGTGCCAGCAGCTCCCTGGTTGAGGGGCGCAATGAGCAGTTCTTC
TRBV5-1	NA	NA	TRBJ2-1	CASRSGTGLREQFF	TGCGCCAGCAGATCGGGCACGGGGCTCCGGGAGCAGTTCTTC
TRBV5-6	NA	NA	TRBJ1-2	CASSLFQGTNYGYTF	TGTGCCAGCAGCTTGTTCCAGGGAACTAACTATGGCTACACCTTC
TRBV28	NA	TRBD1	TRBJ1-1	CASTLDRGLGTEAFF	TGTGCCAGCACCCTGGACAGGGGGCTAGGAACTGAAGCTTTCTTT